Presented here are 5 T cell receptor beta chains from one specimen sequenced in a study of blood T cell repertoires in COVID-19. TCRdb's table, derived via immunoSEQ multiplex PCR, lists solely in-frame clones and lacks some. Among about 280,000 clones listed, almost 90% were seen once. Material for sequencing was PBMCs or T cells enriched from blood (not recorded which). All receptors come from a woman younger than 30 with acute COVID-19.

J is TRBJ1-1 and V is TRBV28; D is ambiguous. Trimming pared 3 bases from V and 5 bases from J, leaving 16 bases between. CDR1 and CDR2 (germline): MDHEN, SYDVKM. CDR3 size: 15 residues. The DNA of the CDR3 is TGTGCCAGCAGTTTTACGAATTCGGGTAGGACTGAAGCTTTCTTT. Encoded protein: CASSFTNSGRTEAFF.

The chain recombines TRBV30 with TRBJ2-7, with D possibly matching TRBD2 (7 bases). This CDR3 contains 15 residues. Germline CDR1 GTSNPN, CDR2 SVGIG (reference sequence). V was trimmed by 0 bases and J by 6 bases, leaving 18 bases between them. This chain's CDR3 is CAWSVPRGARVEQYF. The CDR3 region has the DNA TGTGCCTGGAGTGTCCCACGGGGGGCGCGGGTCGAGCAGTACTTC.

This rearrangement joins TRBV7-2 to TRBJ1-3; a weak D match, TRBD1 (6 bases). Trimming removed 3 bases from V and 8 bases from J, with 14 bases in between. Per the germline V gene, CDR1 is SGHTA and CDR2 is FQGNSA. The CDR3 consists of 14 residues. As DNA, the CDR3 is TGTGCCAGCAGCTTGTGGGGGCCCATCGACACCATATATTTT. Its protein is CASSLWGPIDTIYF.

V gene TRBV19 combines with J gene TRBJ1-2, with unresolved D. V was trimmed by 1 base and J by 6 bases, leaving 18 bases between them. Germline V gives CDR1 LNHDA, CDR2 SQIVND (reference sequence). This CDR3 comprises 16 residues. The CDR3 is CASSIVWSSPRDGYTF. CDR3 sequence (DNA): TGTGCCAGTAGTATAGTGTGGAGTAGCCCGCGTGATGGCTACACCTTC. The complete variable domain, with remaining parts taken from reference TRBV19 and TRBJ1-2, reads DGGITQSPKYLFRKEGQNVTLSCEQNLNHDAMYWYRQDPGQGLRLIYYSQIVNDFQKGDIAEGYSVSREKKESFPLTVTSAQKNPTAFYLCASSIVWSSPRDGYTFGSGTRLTVV.

This rearrangement joins TRBV19 to TRBJ2-7; D is perhaps TRBD2 (5 bases). Trimming shortened V by 3 bases and J by 0 bases, and 9 bases separated the two germline ends. Germline CDR1 LNHDA, CDR2 SQIVND (reference sequence). The CDR3 covers 14 residues. As DNA, the CDR3 is TGTGCCAGTAGTATGGGGAGCACCTCCTACGAGCAGTACTTC. Residues: CASSMGSTSYEQYF.